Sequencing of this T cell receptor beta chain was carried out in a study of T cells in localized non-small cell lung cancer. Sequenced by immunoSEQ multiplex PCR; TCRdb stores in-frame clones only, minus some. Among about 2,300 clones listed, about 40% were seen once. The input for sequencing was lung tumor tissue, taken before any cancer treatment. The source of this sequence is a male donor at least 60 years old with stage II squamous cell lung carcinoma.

CDR3 in DNA: TGTGCCAGCAGTTTCGGGGGGGCGAACACCGGGGAGCTGTTTTTT. It encodes CASSFGGANTGELFF. The J gene is TRBJ2-2, the V gene TRBV28, with 8 bases identical to TRBD2. This CDR3 has 15 amino acids. Germline CDR1 MDHEN, CDR2 SYDVKM. J lost 0 bases, V lost 3 bases, and 0 bases had no gene match.